Shown below are 32 T cell receptor beta chains from a single sample sequenced in a study of T cell changes during pregnancy in multiple sclerosis. The repertoire was sequenced with immunoSEQ multiplex PCR; TCRdb's copy has only in-frame clones and lacks some. The table includes 90,000 or so clones, 75% to 95% detected once. The source material was peripheral blood, sampled before pregnancy. These receptor sequences come from a female donor with multiple sclerosis, enrolled in a pregnancy study.

V and J are TRBV7-8 and TRBJ2-1, with TRBD2 matching over 12 bases. The CDR3 has 14 residues. Germline V gene data show CDR1 as SGHVS and CDR2 as FQNEAQ. With V trimmed by 4 bases and J by 6 bases, 1 base remained unmatched. In nucleotides, the CDR3 is TGTGCCAGCAGCTCTAGCGGGGGGGCCAATGAGCAGTTCTTC. Protein product: CASSSSGGANEQFF.

The chain has TRBV6-5 and TRBJ1-5, with 7 bases that match TRBD1. CDR3 size: 15 residues. From germline, CDR1 is MNHEY and CDR2 SVGAGI. With 5 bases clipped from V and 7 bases from J, the junction kept 11 bases outside the gene matches. CDR3 protein: CASSPLLTGDQPQHF. Here the CDR3 DNA reads TGTGCCAGCAGTCCTCTTCTAACAGGGGACCAGCCCCAGCATTTT.

The chain couples TRBV29-1 to TRBJ1-5, with D possibly TRBD1 on 5 matching bases. From germline, CDR1 is SQVTM and CDR2 ANQGSEA. The CDR3 totals 13 residues. With 5 bases removed from V and 4 bases from J, the gap between germline ends came to 12 bases. CDR3 region: CSVIWGVNQPQHF. As DNA, the CDR3 is TGCAGCGTTATTTGGGGGGTGAATCAGCCCCAGCATTTT.

The rearrangement uses TRBV6-5 and TRBJ1-2; 8 bases are a match to TRBD1. CDR1 is MNHEY and CDR2 is SVGAGI in the germline V gene. The CDR3 is made up of 16 amino acids. V shed 0 bases, J shed 4 bases, and the junction held 7 bases outside the gene matches. The chain's CDR3 is CASSYSVGQERYGYTF. CDR3 nucleotide sequence: TGTGCCAGCAGTTACTCGGTGGGACAGGAGCGCTATGGCTACACCTTC.

CDR3 protein: CASSLGAGGEFLNEQFF. The CDR3 region has the DNA TGCGCCAGCAGCTTGGGAGCGGGGGGGGAATTCTTAAATGAGCAGTTCTTC. This sequence joins TRBV5-1 and TRBJ2-1; 10 bases fit TRBD2. The CDR3 covers 17 residues. V lost 0 bases, J lost 7 bases, and 10 bases stayed unmatched. The V gene's germline CDR1 is SGHRS and CDR2 YFSETQ.

The chain links TRBV14 to TRBJ2-1; weak D call: TRBD1 (6 bases). Between the trimmed V and J ends, which lost 4 bases and 3 bases, there was a span of 16 bases. The CDR3 is 16 amino acids. Germline V gene lookup returns CDR1 SGHDN and CDR2 FVKESK. The DNA of the CDR3 is TGTGCCAGCAGCCTGGAAGCAGGGGCCTACTACAATGAGCAGTTCTTC. This sequence encodes CASSLEAGAYYNEQFF.

The chain employs TRBV4-1 and TRBJ2-3, with TRBD1 identical over 8 bases. CDR1 MGHRA and CDR2 YSYEKL come from the germline V gene. The trim removed 6 bases at V and 1 base at J, leaving 12 bases unmatched. The CDR3 contains 17 residues. Written as DNA, the CDR3 is TGCGCCAGCAGTGTCCTCCAGGGGGCGCGGGGCACAGATACGCAGTATTTT. Amino acids: CASSVLQGARGTDTQYF.

The chain uses TRBV5-5 and TRBJ1-2; 7 bases align to TRBD1. Unmatched junction bases numbered 14, after V lost 3 bases and J lost 3 bases. Germline V CDR1 and CDR2: SGHKS, YYEKEE (reference sequence). This CDR3 spans 17 amino acids. The CDR3 DNA sequence: TGTGCCAGCAGCTCTCTGACAGGGTCCCTCCGCCACTATGGCTACACCTTC. Protein sequence: CASSSLTGSLRHYGYTF.

This chain joins TRBV19 and TRBJ2-1; the match to TRBD2 covers 9 bases. V lost 4 bases and J lost 0; bases outside the gene matches: 16. There are 20 residues in the CDR3. Looked up from germline, CDR1 is LNHDA and CDR2 is SQIVND (reference sequence). The CDR3 loop is CASSTRTSGLNPFSYNEQFF. CDR3 sequence (DNA): TGTGCCAGTAGTACCCGCACTAGCGGGCTTAACCCTTTCTCCTACAATGAGCAGTTCTTC.

The rearrangement joins TRBV9 to TRBJ2-1, with TRBD1 matching 10 bases. This CDR3 spans 17 amino acids. Trimming took 3 bases from V and 4 from J; bases not matched to a gene: 10. In germline, CDR1 is SGDLS, CDR2 YYNGEE. DNA for the CDR3: TGTGCCAGCAGCGGAAACCGGGACAGGGGTCATTACAATGAGCAGTTCTTC. Encoded protein: CASSGNRDRGHYNEQFF. The full variable domain, rest sourced from reference TRBV9 and TRBJ2-1, is DSGVTQTPKHLITATGQRVTLRCSPRSGDLSVYWYQQSLDQGLQFLIQYYNGEERAKGNILERFSAQQFPDLHSELNLSSLELGDSALYFCASSGNRDRGHYNEQFFGPGTRLTVL.

V and J are TRBV29-1 and TRBJ1-1, with 9 positions matching TRBD1. CDR3 length: 15 amino acids. V was pared by 4 bases and J by 0 bases, with 6 bases of the junction left unmatched. CDR1 SQVTM and CDR2 ANQGSEA come from the germline V gene. The CDR3 coding sequence is TGCAGCGTTGGGGACAGGGTAGGGATGAACACTGAAGCTTTCTTT. It specifies CSVGDRVGMNTEAFF. The variable domain in full, completed from reference TRBV29-1 and TRBJ1-1, reads SAVISQKPSRDICQRGTSLTIQCQVDSQVTMMFWYRQQPGQSLTLIATANQGSEATYESGFVIDKFPISRPNLTFSTLTVSNMSPEDSSIYLCSVGDRVGMNTEAFFGQGTRLTVV.

Here the CDR3 DNA reads TGTGCCAGCAGCTCGGGACTAGCGGGCTACGAGCAGTACTTC. Amino acid sequence: CASSSGLAGYEQYF. The chain combines TRBV7-9 with TRBJ2-7, with TRBD2 matching over 12 bases. Germline V gene sequence: CDR1 SEHNR, CDR2 FQNEAQ (reference sequence). CDR3 length: 14 residues. Trimming took 4 bases from V and 3 from J; bases not matched to a gene: 1.

The chain is built from TRBV7-6 and TRBJ2-1; 7 bases are shared with TRBD2. The germline CDR1 and CDR2 sequences are SGHVS and FNYEAQ. CDR3 length: 15 amino acids. After removal of 1 base from V and 7 bases from J, the junction contained 7 bases not matched to a gene. The CDR3: CASSLGVGGANEQFF. In nucleotides, the CDR3 is TGTGCCAGCAGCTTAGGGGTGGGAGGGGCGAATGAGCAGTTCTTC.

CDR3: CASSARPTGDGNTIYF. The DNA for the CDR3 is TGTGCCAGCAGCGCCCGTCCGACAGGGGATGGAAACACCATATATTTT. The chain recombines TRBV9 with TRBJ1-3, with TRBD1 matching over 8 bases. CDR1 SGDLS and CDR2 YYNGEE come from the germline V gene. There are 16 residues in the CDR3. The trim removed 3 bases at V and 3 bases at J, leaving 8 bases unmatched.

This rearrangement joins TRBV30 to TRBJ1-2, with TRBD1 matching 7 bases. Germline-derived CDR1 and CDR2 are GTSNPN and SVGIG (reference sequence). V lost 3 bases to trimming and J lost 0 bases; unmatched junction nucleotides: 16. CDR3 length equals 18 residues. The DNA of the CDR3 is TGTGCCTGGAGCCCCCAACAGGGGACGCGGACCCCTAACTATGGCTACACCTTC. It specifies CAWSPQQGTRTPNYGYTF.

V usage is TRBV7-3 and J usage is TRBJ1-1; 11 bases are a match to TRBD1. Trimming cost V 2 bases and J 5 bases; bases outside gene matches: 4. The CDR3 extends over 15 amino acids. CDR1 SGHTA and CDR2 FQGTGA come from the germline V gene. CDR3 coding DNA: TGTGCCAGCAGCTTAGCGGGACAGGGGGGGACTGAAGCTTTCTTT. Its protein product is CASSLAGQGGTEAFF. Combining the CDR3 with reference TRBV7-3 and TRBJ1-1 gives the whole variable domain GAGVSQTPSNKVTEKGKYVELRCDPISGHTALYWYRQSLGQGPEFLIYFQGTGAADDSGLPNDRFFAVRPEGSVSTLKIQRTERGDSAVYLCASSLAGQGGTEAFFGQGTRLTVV.

The rearrangement uses TRBV11-3 and TRBJ2-7; 9 bases agree with TRBD2. The CDR3 is 17 amino acids. V was clipped by 4 bases and J by 7 bases; unmatched bases: 17. CDR1 and CDR2 (germline): SGHNT, YENEEA. Written as DNA, the CDR3 is TGTGCCAGCAGCTCAGCCTTAGGCGCGGGAGGGCCGGGGGAGCAGTACTTC. This encodes CASSSALGAGGPGEQYF.

This chain links TRBV6-6 with TRBJ1-1; no firm D call. The V gene lost 0 bases and the J gene lost 11 bases, with 19 bases spanning the gap. From germline, CDR1 is MNHNY and CDR2 SVGAGI (reference sequence). The CDR3 runs to 15 residues. CDR3 DNA: TGTGCCAGCAGTTACTCGCCGGGTGCAAGCTTTCGGGCTTTCTTT. This encodes CASSYSPGASFRAFF.

The chain joins TRBV4-1 to TRBJ1-3, with D uncertain. In germline, CDR1 is MGHRA, CDR2 YSYEKL. V was cut by 0 bases and J by 2 bases, with 8 bases left in between. The CDR3 extends over 15 amino acids. The CDR3 nucleotides read TGCGCCAGCAGCCAAGATCGAACAACTGGAAACACCATATATTTT. Translated: CASSQDRTTGNTIYF.

As concerns this clone: At one boundary the junction diverges from the germline segment, which might be a read error. The genes are TRBV27 and TRBJ1-2; tentative D call: TRBD1 (6 bases). CDR3 size: 14 residues. Germline CDR1 is MNHEY and CDR2 is SMNVEV (reference sequence). In nucleotides, the CDR3 is TGTGCCAGCAGCTTATATTCCGGGGGGGGCGGCTACACCTTC. This sequence encodes CASSLYSGGGGYTF.

This rearrangement joins TRBV7-9 to TRBJ2-7; D is unresolved. The CDR3 totals 14 residues. Deletions cut 5 bases from V and 3 bases from J, with 14 bases between. Germline lookup yields CDR1 SEHNR and CDR2 FQNEAQ (reference sequence). CDR3 loop: CASSPATNYYEQYF. The CDR3 coding sequence is TGTGCCAGCAGCCCGGCGACAAATTACTACGAGCAGTACTTC. The full variable domain, rest sourced from reference TRBV7-9 and TRBJ2-7, is DTGVSQNPRHKITKRGQNVTFRCDPISEHNRLYWYRQTLGQGPEFLTYFQNEAQLEKSRLLSDRFSAERPKGSFSTLEIQRTEQGDSAMYLCASSPATNYYEQYFGPGTRLTVT.

The genes are TRBV5-4 and TRBJ2-5; TRBD1 aligns across 8 bases. Germline loops: CDR1 SGHNT, CDR2 YYREEE (reference sequence). This CDR3 region has 14 residues. J gave up 4 bases and V 4 bases, and 6 bases lay outside the gene matches. The CDR3 DNA sequence: TGTGCCAGCAGCGGTTTGACAGGGGCAGAGACCCAGTACTTC. This codes for CASSGLTGAETQYF.

This sequence joins TRBV19 and TRBJ2-2; D perhaps matches TRBD2 (6 bases). The CDR3 runs to 13 residues. CDR1 and CDR2 from the germline V gene are LNHDA and SQIVND (reference sequence). V was shortened by 7 bases and J by 3 bases, with 9 bases between the two germline ends. The CDR3 DNA reads as TGTGCCAGTACGGCGGGGTACACCGGGGAGCTGTTTTTT. It specifies CASTAGYTGELFF.

V is TRBV7-2 and J is TRBJ1-5; 9 bases fit TRBD1. CDR1 SGHTA and CDR2 FQGNSA come from the germline V gene. This CDR3 has 16 amino acids. After removal of 1 base from V and 2 bases from J, the junction contained 3 bases not matched to a gene. The DNA of the CDR3 is TGTGCCAGCAGCTTAGGACAGGGGGTAGGCAATCAGCCCCAGCATTTT. It yields the protein CASSLGQGVGNQPQHF.

This chain links TRBV7-2 with TRBJ1-1; possible D gene TRBD1, 6 bases. Trimming shortened V by 2 bases and J by 0 bases, and 7 bases separated the two germline ends. The CDR3 extends over 14 amino acids. Germline V gene lookup returns CDR1 SGHTA and CDR2 FQGNSA. CDR3 nucleotide sequence: TGTGCCAGCAGCTTACAGGGGATGAACACTGAAGCTTTCTTT. Its translation is CASSLQGMNTEAFF.

The chain uses TRBV7-2 and TRBJ1-5; 9 nucleotides agree with TRBD1. Germline CDR1 reads SGHTA; CDR2 reads FQGNSA. V was clipped by 5 bases and J by 2 bases; unmatched bases: 1. This CDR3 contains 14 residues. The CDR3 loop reads CASSRTGGNQPQHF. The CDR3 DNA is TGTGCCAGCAGCCGGACAGGGGGCAATCAGCCCCAGCATTTT.

The chain is built from TRBV23-1 and TRBJ1-5; D unresolved. TRBV23-1 qualifies as an ORF whose function is uncertain. This CDR3 has 15 residues. Trimming cost V 5 bases and J 0 bases, with 11 bases left between them. The CDR3 DNA is TGCGCCAGCAGTATCGAGAGGTATAGCAATCAGCCCCAGCATTTT. It is translated as CASSIERYSNQPQHF.

The J gene is TRBJ2-5, the V gene TRBV5-8; 8 bases agree with TRBD2. This CDR3 region has 16 residues. The junction had 12 bases not matched to a gene; V was cut back by 4 bases and J by 4 bases. CDR1 and CDR2 from the germline V gene are SGHTS and YDEGEE. The CDR3 coding sequence is TGTGCCAGCAGCCCGGGACTAGAGTTCGTCCGAGAGACCCAGTACTTC. It is translated as CASSPGLEFVRETQYF.

The V and J genes are TRBV29-1 and TRBJ1-2, with TRBD1 matching over 8 bases. V shed 2 bases and J 3 bases; nucleotides not matched to a gene: 5. The germline V gene has CDR1 SQVTM and CDR2 ANQGSEA. This CDR3 contains 14 residues. The CDR3 is CSVEKGQGDYGYTF. The CDR3 bases are TGCAGCGTTGAAAAAGGACAGGGCGACTATGGCTACACCTTC.

The V gene is TRBV5-1, the J gene TRBJ2-3; TRBD1 matches at 8 bases. Looked up from germline, CDR1 is SGHRS and CDR2 is YFSETQ. The CDR3 runs 16 residues. The ends lost 1 base at V and 6 bases at J; junction bases unmatched: 10. The CDR3 loop is CASSLSPGGRSDTQYF. CDR3 nucleotide sequence: TGCGCCAGCAGCTTGTCACCAGGGGGCCGGTCGGATACGCAGTATTTT.

The J gene is TRBJ2-7, the V gene TRBV11-2, with D perhaps matching TRBD2 (5 bases). The V and J ends lost 0 bases and 4 bases respectively, with 13 bases between them. Looked up from germline, CDR1 is SGHAT and CDR2 is FQNNGV. The CDR3 consists of 15 residues. CDR3 DNA sequence: TGTGCCAGCAGCTTAGATCTAGCCGTCAAATACGAGCAGTACTTC. This translates into CASSLDLAVKYEQYF.

The genes are TRBV2 and TRBJ2-3, with D possibly being TRBD2 (5 bases). Deletions cut 6 bases from V and 1 base from J, with 14 bases between. The CDR3 runs 15 residues. The germline gives CDR1 SNHLY, CDR2 FYNNEI. The chain's CDR3 is CASRDDYTGTDTQYF. For the CDR3, the DNA is TGTGCCAGCAGAGACGACTACACGGGCACAGATACGCAGTATTTT.